Shown below are 27 T cell receptor beta chains from a single sample sequenced in a study of cytotoxic CD8 clonotypes in ibrutinib-treated CLL. Libraries were prepared by immunoSEQ multiplex PCR; TCRdb keeps only in-frame clonotypes and omits some of them. In the table there are around 140,000 clones, over 75% of which are singletons. The specimen was PBMCs, collected after 36 months of ibrutinib treatment. The receptors here all came from a human donor with chronic lymphocytic leukemia.

The chain joins TRBV6-5 to TRBJ2-1, with D perhaps TRBD2 (5 bases). Trimming cost V 5 bases and J 0 bases, with 11 bases left between them. The CDR3 has 15 residues. The V gene's germline CDR1 is MNHEY and CDR2 SVGAGI. This CDR3 reads CASSPSSSSYNEQFF. The CDR3 DNA is TGTGCCAGCAGTCCTAGCTCGAGCTCCTACAATGAGCAGTTCTTC.

This chain uses TRBV5-6 with TRBJ2-1; D not certain. Germline-derived CDR1 and CDR2 are SGHDT and YYEEEE. The CDR3 loop spans 17 amino acids. Trimming took off 2 bases at V and 0 bases at J, with 15 bases between the two ends. CDR3 sequence reads: CASSLVRTGPSYNEQFF. The CDR3 DNA sequence: TGTGCCAGCAGCTTAGTCCGAACGGGCCCCTCCTACAATGAGCAGTTCTTC.

CDR3 residues: CASSPFMGSKNIQYF. Written as DNA, the CDR3 is TGCGCCAGCAGCCCCTTCATGGGATCCAAAAACATTCAGTACTTC. V and J are TRBV4-1 and TRBJ2-4, with unresolved D. Trimming removed 4 bases at V and 2 bases at J, with 12 bases between. Germline assignment: CDR1 MGHRA and CDR2 YSYEKL. The CDR3 contains 15 residues.

This clone was detected a few times. This rearrangement joins TRBV7-7 to TRBJ1-2; a weak D match, TRBD1 (6 bases). This CDR3 is built from 15 residues. V was pared by 2 bases and J by 2 bases, with 12 bases between. Germline CDR1 is SSHAT and CDR2 is FNYEAQ (reference sequence). In nucleotides, the CDR3 is TGTGCCAGCAGCTTACTGGATGGACAGAACTATGGCTACACCTTC. This codes for CASSLLDGQNYGYTF.

V usage is TRBV11-2 and J usage is TRBJ1-6; possibly TRBD1 for D (6 bases). Germline lookup yields CDR1 SGHAT and CDR2 FQNNGV. Deletions cut 0 bases from V and 8 bases from J, with 11 bases between. CDR3 length equals 15 residues. CDR3 in DNA: TGTGCCAGCAGCTTAGATCGCAGGGGCCATTCACCCCTCCACTTT. Translated, it gives CASSLDRRGHSPLHF.

In this sample, this clone turned up once. The rearrangement joins TRBV2 to TRBJ1-4, with D possibly TRBD1 on 5 matching bases. The CDR3 sequence is 15 residues long. Germline CDR1 SNHLY, CDR2 FYNNEI. Deletions cut 5 bases from V and 8 bases from J, with 18 bases between. The DNA for the CDR3 is TGTGCCAGCAGTCCCCGGACCTACTGGGGGGAAAAACTGTTTTTT. Encoded protein: CASSPRTYWGEKLFF.

The rearrangement uses TRBV7-8 and TRBJ2-1; D might be TRBD2 (7 bases). Germline CDR1 and CDR2: SGHVS and FQNEAQ. The CDR3 loop spans 15 amino acids. The V gene lost 5 bases and the J gene lost 6 bases, with 17 bases spanning the gap. CDR3 region: CASSQDWGGLNEQFF. The CDR3 DNA reads TGTGCCAGCAGCCAGGACTGGGGGGGGCTCAATGAGCAGTTCTTC.

The rearrangement links TRBV6-4 to TRBJ2-2; the D is unclear. The CDR3 sequence is 16 residues long. In germline, CDR1 is MRHNA, CDR2 SNTAGT. The V and J ends lost 2 bases and 0 bases respectively, with 10 bases between them. The CDR3 sequence: CASSDLAAPNTGELFF. CDR3 coding DNA: TGTGCCAGCAGTGACCTCGCAGCTCCGAACACCGGGGAGCTGTTTTTT.

This clone was picked up a small number of times. The J gene is TRBJ1-5, the V gene TRBV6-5; D gene uncertain. This CDR3 spans 13 amino acids. The V gene's germline CDR1 is MNHEY and CDR2 SVGAGI. The V end was cut by 11 bases, the J end by 2 bases, with 13 bases between. The CDR3 DNA reads as TGTGCCTCCTCCGTGGTGGGCAATCAGCCCCAGCATTTT. Amino acid sequence: CASSVVGNQPQHF.

The chain carries TRBV7-3 and TRBJ1-5; no firm D call. The ends were cut back, 5 bases at V and 7 bases at J, with 12 bases in the middle. The CDR3 has 13 residues. The germline V gene encodes CDR1 SGHTA and CDR2 FQGTGA. The CDR3 bases are TGTGCCAGCAGCCCGGGCGGGTCCCAGCCCCAGCATTTT. Protein sequence: CASSPGGSQPQHF.

This CDR3 reads CASVGVTDTQYF. The CDR3 DNA follows: TGTGCTAGTGTCGGGGTCACAGATACGCAGTATTTT. This rearrangement joins TRBV12-5 to TRBJ2-3; possible D gene TRBD2, 5 bases. Per the germline V gene, CDR1 is LGHNT and CDR2 is FRNRAP. V was clipped by 7 bases and J by 2 bases, with 7 bases between them. There are 12 residues in the CDR3.

The V call is TRBV5-4, the J call TRBJ2-1; TRBD2 matches 8 bases. The CDR3 contains 15 residues. Germline lookup yields CDR1 SGHNT and CDR2 YYREEE (reference sequence). With V trimmed by 7 bases and J by 3 bases, 9 bases remained unmatched. The CDR3 region is CASYPGGFSYNEQFF. The DNA for the CDR3 is TGTGCCAGCTATCCGGGAGGGTTTAGCTACAATGAGCAGTTCTTC.

The V and J genes are TRBV28 and TRBJ1-2; 9 nucleotides align to TRBD1. This CDR3 contains 12 residues. The trim removed 8 bases at V and 4 bases at J, leaving 2 bases unmatched. CDR1 and CDR2 from the germline V gene are MDHEN and SYDVKM. In nucleotides, the CDR3 is TGTGCCAGCTTGACAGGGGGCTATGGCTACACCTTC. Translating gives CASLTGGYGYTF.

This clone was seen only once. This sequence joins TRBV7-9 and TRBJ2-3; 9 bases are shared with TRBD2. Germline-derived CDR1 and CDR2 are SEHNR and FQNEAQ (reference sequence). The CDR3 covers 15 residues. V lost 1 base to trimming and J lost 3 bases; unmatched junction nucleotides: 2. DNA of the CDR3: TGTGCCAGCAGCTTAGGCCTAGCGGGGACAGATACGCAGTATTTT. It specifies CASSLGLAGTDTQYF.

The V call is TRBV7-6, the J call TRBJ2-4; the D gene is possibly TRBD1 (5 bases). CDR3 length: 13 amino acids. Trimming removed 0 bases at V and 7 bases at J, with 7 bases between. The germline gives CDR1 SGHVS, CDR2 FNYEAQ. The DNA for the CDR3 is TGTGCCAGCAGCTTAGCTGCAGGGAACATTCAGTACTTC. Translation: CASSLAAGNIQYF.

V is TRBV5-4 and J is TRBJ2-3; D tentatively reads TRBD1 or TRBD2 (5 bases each). The CDR3 totals 14 residues. The V gene lost 4 bases and the J gene lost 2 bases, with 11 bases spanning the gap. Germline values: CDR1 SGHNT, CDR2 YYREEE (reference sequence). The CDR3 DNA is TGTGCCAGCAGCGCTGGGACGTTCACAGATACGCAGTATTTT. Translation gives CASSAGTFTDTQYF.

The chain joins TRBV6-1 to TRBJ2-2, with TRBD2 as a possible D gene (5 bases). CDR1 is MNHNS and CDR2 is SASEGT in the germline V gene. V gave up 7 bases and J gave up 4 bases, with 13 bases separating them. The CDR3 length is 14 residues. In DNA form, the CDR3 reads TGTGCCAGCACTGGTTTAGGGAGCACCGGGGAGCTGTTTTTT. It yields the protein CASTGLGSTGELFF.

This chain uses TRBV29-1 with TRBJ2-3; 14 nucleotides match TRBD2. The germline CDR1 and CDR2 sequences are SQVTM and ANQGSEA. Trimming cost V 6 bases and J 3 bases; bases outside gene matches: 8. The CDR3 covers 16 residues. The CDR3 bases are TGCAGCGTAGCTAAAGGGACTAGCGGGAGTACAGATACGCAGTATTTT. This codes for CSVAKGTSGSTDTQYF.

This clone was observed a single time. This chain uses TRBV30 with TRBJ2-3; perhaps TRBD1 as D (6 bases). CDR1 is GTSNPN and CDR2 is SVGIG in the germline V gene (reference sequence). V was cut by 2 bases and J by 9 bases, with 18 bases left in between. This CDR3 is built from 14 residues. Here the CDR3 DNA reads TGTGCCTGGAGTTCAAGTTTCCCTCAGGGGACGCAGTATTTT. The encoded protein is CAWSSSFPQGTQYF.

This clone was found once. The chain joins TRBV4-1 to TRBJ1-2; D is ambiguous. V was shortened by 1 base and J by 3 bases, with 9 bases between the two germline ends. The CDR3 covers 14 residues. Germline V CDR1 and CDR2: MGHRA, YSYEKL. Here the CDR3 DNA reads TGCGCCAGCAGCCAAGGACCATTAGACTATGGCTACACCTTC. Translated: CASSQGPLDYGYTF.

CDR3 bases: TGTGCCAGTAGTGAATCTGGGGCCAACGTCCTGACTTTC. Translation gives CASSESGANVLTF. The gene calls are TRBV19 and TRBJ2-6; D is unclear. Germline V lookup: CDR1 LNHDA, CDR2 SQIVND (reference sequence). V was cut by 5 bases and J by 1 base, with 3 bases left in between. This CDR3 has 13 residues.

The V call is TRBV6-1, the J call TRBJ2-1; 11 bases agree with TRBD2. Per germline, CDR1 MNHNS and CDR2 SASEGT. This CDR3 is 16 amino acids long. V shed 0 bases and J 11 bases; nucleotides not matched to a gene: 9. The CDR3: CASSEASASGGLKQFF. CDR3 bases: TGTGCCAGCAGTGAAGCGTCGGCTAGCGGGGGGCTAAAGCAGTTCTTC.

This chain connects TRBV5-1 to TRBJ2-2, with 7 positions matching TRBD2. CDR3 length: 15 residues. Germline CDR1 reads SGHRS; CDR2 reads YFSETQ. V lost 1 base, J lost 1 base, and 1 base stayed unmatched. CDR3 sequence: CASSLPSGNTGELFF. For the CDR3, the DNA is TGCGCCAGCAGCTTGCCTAGCGGGAACACCGGGGAGCTGTTTTTT.

The J gene is TRBJ1-5, the V gene TRBV15; TRBD1 might be the D (5 bases). Trimming removed 4 bases from V and 2 bases from J, with 21 bases in between. CDR1 LNHNV and CDR2 YYDKDF come from the germline V gene (reference sequence). The CDR3 is 18 residues long. The DNA for the CDR3 is TGTGCCACCAGCACTGTTGACACCGGGGGATATGGCAATCAGCCCCAGCATTTT. Translated: CATSTVDTGGYGNQPQHF.

The J gene is TRBJ2-7, the V gene TRBV5-5; weak D call: TRBD2 (6 bases). Trimming left V 0 bases short and J 5 bases short, with 12 bases between. CDR3 length: 14 residues. Germline lookup yields CDR1 SGHKS and CDR2 YYEKEE (reference sequence). In nucleotides, the CDR3 is TGTGCCAGCAGCTTGGGACTAGGTACTCACGAGCAGTACTTC. Translation gives CASSLGLGTHEQYF.

The rearrangement uses TRBV6-1 and TRBJ2-3; no reliable D call. The CDR3 length is 11 residues. Looked up from germline, CDR1 is MNHNS and CDR2 is SASEGT. Trimming cost V 8 bases and J 6 bases, with 9 bases left between them. CDR3 region: CASGFWDTQYF. CDR3 in DNA: TGTGCCAGCGGGTTCTGGGATACGCAGTATTTT.

This chain links TRBV5-1 with TRBJ1-2, with D possibly matching TRBD1 (5 bases). Trimming left V 2 bases short and J 0 bases short, with 8 bases between. Germline-derived CDR1 and CDR2 are SGHRS and YFSETQ. There are 14 residues in the CDR3. CDR3 in amino acids: CASSFEGANYGYTF. The CDR3 DNA sequence: TGCGCCAGCAGCTTTGAAGGGGCTAACTATGGCTACACCTTC.